This T cell receptor beta chain was obtained from a study of shared clonotypes between healthy human individuals. DNA at about 0.2 ug, around 30,000 T cell genomes, went into sorted-subset replicate PCRs. The protocol was immunoSEQ multiplex PCR, while the TCRdb copy is restricted to in-frame clones and leaves out a portion. The sample holds more than 2,000,000 clones; approximately 95% are singletons and the top ten take 0.39%. This sequence originates from a man aged 18-30 years in good health. Some clones in this sample may be carry-over from other donors' samples. Sequenced material: naive CD4+ T cells from PBMCs. As to subset: CD45RA+ positively selected.

CDR3 nucleotide sequence: TGTGCCAGCTCACCATCCGTATCGGGCTTTGGGTCTGGGGCCAACGTCCTGACTTTC. This translates into CASSPSVSGFGSGANVLTF. The chain links TRBV18 to TRBJ2-6; D remains ambiguous. The CDR3 contains 19 residues. V was clipped by 2 bases and J by 1 base, with 18 bases between them. Germline lookup yields CDR1 KGHSH and CDR2 LQKENI.